Below, 27 T cell receptor beta chains from the same sample are listed, as sequenced in a study of T cell changes during pregnancy in multiple sclerosis. The table came from immunoSEQ multiplex PCR; TCRdb's copy has only in-frame clones and leaves some out. The data show roughly 89,000 clones, around 92% seen once. Sequences were derived from peripheral blood, sampled in the third trimester of pregnancy. Every receptor here comes from a female donor with multiple sclerosis, enrolled in a pregnancy study.

This clone appeared a single time. The chain joins TRBV5-1 to TRBJ2-2; no firm D call. V lost 0 bases and J lost 0, with 6 bases in between. From germline, CDR1 is SGHRS and CDR2 YFSETQ. The CDR3 has 15 residues. The CDR3 coding sequence is TGCGCCAGCAGCTTGGCTAAACCGAACACCGGGGAGCTGTTTTTT. Translated, it gives CASSLAKPNTGELFF. Complete variable domain (other parts from reference TRBV5-1 and TRBJ2-2): KAGVTQTPRYLIKTRGQQVTLSCSPISGHRSVSWYQQTPGQGLQFLFEYFSETQRNKGNFPGRFSGRQFSNSRSEMNVSTLELGDSALYLCASSLAKPNTGELFFGEGSRLTVL.

The V gene is TRBV27, the J gene TRBJ2-4; D is perhaps TRBD1 (6 bases). V was shortened by 4 bases and J by 1 base, with 17 bases between the two germline ends. The CDR3 totals 17 residues. CDR1 MNHEY and CDR2 SMNVEV come from the germline V gene (reference sequence). The chain's CDR3 is CASSSAPPGAAKNIQYF. In DNA form, the CDR3 reads TGTGCCAGCAGTTCCGCCCCCCCAGGGGCGGCCAAAAACATTCAGTACTTC.

This clone was seen only once. This rearrangement joins TRBV5-6 to TRBJ1-4, with a tentative D call TRBD1 (5 bases). There are 15 residues in the CDR3. CDR1 and CDR2 (germline): SGHDT, YYEEEE. Between the trimmed V and J ends, which lost 2 bases and 3 bases, there was a span of 11 bases. The CDR3 sequence is CASSLQTDPNEKLFF. The CDR3 DNA reads as TGTGCCAGCAGCTTACAGACAGATCCTAATGAAAAACTGTTTTTT.

V is TRBV7-6 and J is TRBJ2-1, with TRBD1 as a possible D gene (5 bases). Per the germline V gene, CDR1 is SGHVS and CDR2 is FNYEAQ. The CDR3 totals 13 residues. The ends were cut back, 4 bases at V and 7 bases at J, with 11 bases in the middle. As DNA, the CDR3 is TGTGCCAGCAGCTCCAGGGTGACGAATGAGCAGTTCTTC. This encodes CASSSRVTNEQFF.

V and J are TRBV5-6 and TRBJ1-2, with 8 nucleotides matching TRBD1. Germline CDR1 SGHDT, CDR2 YYEEEE. The junction had 12 bases not matched to a gene; V was cut back by 4 bases and J by 7 bases. The CDR3 covers 15 residues. In nucleotides, the CDR3 is TGTGCCAGCAGCCTGGGACAGGACCGCTATTTTGGCTACACCTTC. Translation gives CASSLGQDRYFGYTF.

The chain uses TRBV28 and TRBJ2-7; 10 bases map to TRBD2. The CDR3 covers 14 residues. With 5 bases clipped from V and 6 bases from J, the junction kept 7 bases outside the gene matches. CDR1 and CDR2 (germline): MDHEN, SYDVKM. Here the CDR3 DNA reads TGTGCCAGCAGTCAGCGGGAGGGAGGGTGCGAGCAGTACTTC. This sequence encodes CASSQREGGCEQYF.

The rearrangement links TRBV2 to TRBJ1-5; 8 bases match TRBD1. Trimming cost V 6 bases and J 0 bases; bases outside gene matches: 10. CDR1 and CDR2 (germline): SNHLY, FYNNEI. This CDR3 has 17 amino acids. The CDR3 region is CASSGGTGGDSNQPQHF. CDR3 bases: TGTGCCAGCAGCGGAGGGACAGGTGGCGATAGCAATCAGCCCCAGCATTTT.

This rearrangement joins TRBV15 to TRBJ2-1; TRBD2 matches at 14 bases. J lost 7 bases, V lost 0 bases, and 5 bases had no gene match. Germline values: CDR1 LNHNV, CDR2 YYDKDF (reference sequence). The CDR3 extends over 17 amino acids. The CDR3 sequence: CATSRDSGTSGGNEQFF. The DNA for the CDR3 is TGTGCCACCAGCAGAGATTCAGGGACTAGCGGGGGAAATGAGCAGTTCTTC.

The chain has TRBV7-9 and TRBJ2-7; 7 bases align to TRBD1. Trimming at V came to 0 bases and at J to 2 bases, leaving 10 bases not matched to a gene. CDR3 length equals 17 residues. Germline CDR1 is SEHNR and CDR2 is FQNEAQ (reference sequence). The CDR3, as DNA: TGTGCCAGCAGCTTAGCCAAAACAGGGGTAACTACCTACGAGCAGTACTTC. Its protein is CASSLAKTGVTTYEQYF.

Note on this clone: No conserved phenylalanine or tryptophan is present at the end of the CDR3, so a read error is the likely explanation. This rearrangement joins TRBV18 to TRBJ1-2; TRBD1 is a possible D gene (5 bases). The CDR3 extends over 12 amino acids. Germline CDR1 is KGHSH and CDR2 is LQKENI. V was pared by 3 bases and J by 8 bases, with 10 bases between. CDR3 nucleotide sequence: TGTGCCAGCTCACCTACAGGAGACGGCTACACCCTC. Amino acid sequence: CASSPTGDGYTL.

The chain combines TRBV7-9 with TRBJ1-2, with TRBD1 as a possible D gene (5 bases). V was clipped by 3 bases and J by 4 bases, with 9 bases between them. Germline V lookup: CDR1 SEHNR, CDR2 FQNEAQ (reference sequence). The CDR3 is 13 residues long. DNA for the CDR3: TGTGCCAGCAGCTTGGAGACAGCCTATGGCTACACCTTC. Translation gives CASSLETAYGYTF.

This clone has more than one count but fewer than ten. The DNA of the CDR3 is TGCGCCAGCAGCTTTACCGGGACAGGGGAAGCTTTCTTT. This codes for CASSFTGTGEAFF. V is TRBV5-1 and J is TRBJ1-1, with TRBD1 matching over 9 bases. V lost 2 bases and J lost 8; bases outside the gene matches: 4. The germline CDR1 and CDR2 sequences are SGHRS and YFSETQ. The CDR3 extends over 13 amino acids.

The rearrangement links TRBV5-1 to TRBJ2-6; TRBD1 is a possible D gene (5 bases). Germline V CDR1 and CDR2: SGHRS, YFSETQ. V was clipped by 0 bases and J by 2 bases, with 9 bases between them. CDR3 length equals 16 residues. The CDR3 spells CASSLARAAGANVLTF. DNA of the CDR3: TGCGCCAGCAGCTTGGCCAGGGCGGCTGGGGCCAACGTCCTGACTTTC.

The chain carries TRBV28 and TRBJ1-3, with a possible D match to TRBD1 (6 bases). The CDR3 totals 14 residues. V dropped 7 bases and J dropped 1 base, with 11 bases sitting between them. Germline CDR1 is MDHEN and CDR2 is SYDVKM. This chain's CDR3 is CASTGTGSGNTIYF. The CDR3, as DNA: TGTGCCAGCACAGGAACAGGGTCTGGAAACACCATATATTTT.

The gene calls are TRBV4-1 and TRBJ2-2, with D maybe TRBD2 (5 bases). This CDR3 has 16 amino acids. The V gene lost 0 bases and the J gene lost 6 bases, with 14 bases spanning the gap. Germline values: CDR1 MGHRA, CDR2 YSYEKL. The CDR3 loop is CASSQDRGGSAGELFF. The CDR3 DNA is TGCGCCAGCAGCCAAGATCGAGGAGGTTCGGCCGGGGAGCTGTTTTTT.

Remarks on this clone: The same CDR3 is also encoded by other DNA sequences in this sample. The CDR3 nucleotides read TGTGCCAGCAGCTCTAACAGGGCCTCCTACGAGCAGTACTTC. This gives the protein CASSSNRASYEQYF. The chain joins TRBV7-2 to TRBJ2-7, with a tentative D call TRBD1 (6 bases). V lost 4 bases and J lost 0, with 10 bases in between. The CDR3 runs 14 residues. Germline V lookup: CDR1 SGHTA, CDR2 FQGNSA. Using reference TRBV7-2 and TRBJ2-7 for the parts outside the CDR3, the full variable domain is GAGVSQSPSNKVTEKGKDVELRCDPISGHTALYWYRQSLGQGLEFLIYFQGNSAPDKSGLPSDRFSAERTGGSVSTLTIQRTQQEDSAVYLCASSSNRASYEQYFGPGTRLTVT.

The gene calls are TRBV11-2 and TRBJ2-1; D not resolved. The V gene lost 5 bases and the J gene lost 5 bases, with 19 bases spanning the gap. CDR1 SGHAT and CDR2 FQNNGV come from the germline V gene. The CDR3 is 16 amino acids. CDR3 nucleotide sequence: TGTGCCAGCAGCCCAAGAGGCGCATCACCCAACAATGAGCAGTTCTTC. Its protein is CASSPRGASPNNEQFF.

J is TRBJ2-5 and V is TRBV18, with D perhaps TRBD1 (5 bases). This CDR3 is built from 15 residues. Trimming removed 3 bases from V and 5 bases from J, with 16 bases in between. CDR1 and CDR2 from the germline V gene are KGHSH and LQKENI. Here the CDR3 reads CASSPTGSPGETQYF. CDR3 coding DNA: TGTGCCAGCTCACCCACCGGTTCCCCAGGGGAGACCCAGTACTTC.

The V call is TRBV19, the J call TRBJ2-2; D is unclear. From germline, CDR1 is LNHDA and CDR2 SQIVND (reference sequence). The CDR3 consists of 12 residues. Trimming removed 7 bases at V and 3 bases at J, with 6 bases between. This chain's CDR3 is CASTHYTGELFF. In nucleotides, the CDR3 is TGTGCCAGTACCCACTACACCGGGGAGCTGTTTTTT.

V and J are TRBV7-8 and TRBJ2-7; TRBD1 matches 7 bases. Germline trimming cut 5 bases from V and 3 bases from J; bases unmatched to any gene: 7. CDR3 size: 14 residues. Germline V gene data show CDR1 as SGHVS and CDR2 as FQNEAQ. This chain's CDR3 is CASSPGGKVYEQYF. Written as DNA, the CDR3 is TGTGCCAGCAGCCCAGGGGGAAAGGTCTACGAGCAGTACTTC.

This clone was recorded once. V is TRBV14 and J is TRBJ2-5, with D uncertain. V gave up 2 bases and J gave up 5 bases, with 9 bases separating them. Looked up from germline, CDR1 is SGHDN and CDR2 is FVKESK. The CDR3 has 13 amino acids. The CDR3 nucleotides read TGTGCCAGCAGCCAACCGGGTGGGGAGACCCAGTACTTC. It codes for CASSQPGGETQYF.

The V and J genes are TRBV28 and TRBJ2-7, with 9 bases identical to TRBD1. Germline V lookup: CDR1 MDHEN, CDR2 SYDVKM. This CDR3 contains 15 residues. V trimming: 4 bases; J trimming: 3 bases; junction bases outside the gene matches: 7. For the CDR3, the DNA is TGTGCCAGCAGTTACCATGGGACAGGGCTCTACGAGCAGTACTTC. Protein product: CASSYHGTGLYEQYF.

In this sample, this clone turned up once. The chain recombines TRBV18 with TRBJ2-1, with 12 bases fitting TRBD1. The CDR3 contains 16 residues. The germline gives CDR1 KGHSH, CDR2 LQKENI. Trimming cost V 1 base and J 9 bases; bases outside gene matches: 7. CDR3 residues: CASSPLGTGGMGEQFF. Written as DNA, the CDR3 is TGTGCCAGCTCACCACTGGGGACAGGGGGCATGGGTGAGCAGTTCTTC.

The gene calls are TRBV18 and TRBJ2-2; a weak D match, TRBD1 (6 bases). The CDR3 spans 16 residues. Germline loops: CDR1 KGHSH, CDR2 LQKENI. Trimming took off 6 bases at V and 0 bases at J, with 14 bases between the two ends. This CDR3 reads CASSPDRFANTGELFF. CDR3 nucleotide sequence: TGTGCCAGCTCGCCCGACAGGTTCGCGAACACCGGGGAGCTGTTTTTT.

The chain couples TRBV29-1 to TRBJ2-7, with TRBD2 matching over 11 bases. The CDR3 is made up of 16 amino acids. The ends lost 0 bases at V and 6 bases at J; junction bases unmatched: 10. Germline loops: CDR1 SQVTM, CDR2 ANQGSEA. The CDR3 bases are TGCAGCGTTGAAGACGGTCGGGCCGGACTAGCGGGCGAGCAGTACTTC. Amino acids: CSVEDGRAGLAGEQYF.

This clone was observed a single time. The chain recombines TRBV2 with TRBJ2-6; D remains unclear. Per germline, CDR1 SNHLY and CDR2 FYNNEI. The germline V and J ends were trimmed by 9 bases and 0 bases, with 12 bases remaining between them. The CDR3 loop spans 15 amino acids. CDR3 residues: CASSSDSSGANVLTF. The CDR3 DNA reads TGTGCCAGTAGTTCCGATAGCTCTGGGGCCAACGTCCTGACTTTC.

The chain carries TRBV19 and TRBJ1-2; 7 positions agree with TRBD1. V was clipped by 8 bases and J by 4 bases; unmatched bases: 7. There are 13 residues in the CDR3. CDR1 is LNHDA and CDR2 is SQIVND in the germline V gene (reference sequence). CDR3 amino acids: CASATGASYGYTF. The CDR3 nucleotides are TGTGCCAGTGCCACAGGGGCCTCCTATGGCTACACCTTC. Full variable domain (remainder filled in from reference TRBV19 and TRBJ1-2): DGGITQSPKYLFRKEGQNVTLSCEQNLNHDAMYWYRQDPGQGLRLIYYSQIVNDFQKGDIAEGYSVSREKKESFPLTVTSAQKNPTAFYLCASATGASYGYTFGSGTRLTVV.